These 28 T cell receptor beta chains came from one sample sequenced in a study of cytomegalovirus exposure and HLA in healthy donors. The PCR made use of 60 Vbeta and 13 Jbeta primers. TCRdb's table, derived via immunoSEQ multiplex PCR, lists solely in-frame clones and lacks some. Its listing shows approximately 72,000 clones. Input material: PBMCs. The receptors were gathered from a woman between 40 and 55 years old in good health and CMV-seropositive.

Here the CDR3 reads CASNDGRGSNQPQHF. As DNA, the CDR3 is TGTGCCAGTAACGACGGCAGGGGGTCTAATCAGCCCCAGCATTTT. V and J are TRBV19 and TRBJ1-5; 7 positions match TRBD1. This CDR3 is built from 15 residues. Germline trimming cut 7 bases from V and 4 bases from J; bases unmatched to any gene: 10. The germline V gene encodes CDR1 LNHDA and CDR2 SQIVND (reference sequence).

V is TRBV25-1 and J is TRBJ2-1, with 10 bases identical to TRBD2. Trimming at V came to 5 bases and at J to 8 bases, leaving 12 bases not matched to a gene. CDR1 is MGHDK and CDR2 is SYGVNS in the germline V gene. This CDR3 region has 16 residues. CDR3 loop: CASSMPLAGASDEQFF. Here the CDR3 DNA reads TGTGCCAGCAGTATGCCCCTAGCGGGAGCCTCGGATGAGCAGTTCTTC.

This chain joins TRBV7-2 and TRBJ2-5, with TRBD2 matching 9 bases. Germline-derived CDR1 and CDR2 are SGHTA and FQGNSA. This CDR3 has 15 residues. With V trimmed by 3 bases and J by 5 bases, 7 bases remained unmatched. CDR3 sequence: CASSFSGSRVETQYF. The DNA of the CDR3 is TGTGCCAGCAGCTTTAGCGGGAGCAGGGTGGAGACCCAGTACTTC.

This sequence joins TRBV30 and TRBJ2-4; no clear D. V lost 0 bases and J 0 bases, leaving 9 bases between the germline ends. The CDR3 runs 15 residues. From germline, CDR1 is GTSNPN and CDR2 SVGIG (reference sequence). CDR3 sequence (DNA): TGTGCCTGGAGTGTCGGAGTACTAGCCAAAAACATTCAGTACTTC. Protein sequence: CAWSVGVLAKNIQYF. The full variable domain, its missing parts supplied by reference TRBV30 and TRBJ2-4, is SQTIHQWPATLVQPVGSPLSLECTVEGTSNPNLYWYRQAAGRGLQLLFYSVGIGQISSEVPQNLSASRPQDRQFILSSKKLLLSDSGFYLCAWSVGVLAKNIQYFGAGTRLSVL.

This rearrangement joins TRBV15 to TRBJ2-7, with 8 bases that match TRBD1. The length of the CDR3 is 17 residues. V trimming: 0 bases; J trimming: 5 bases; junction bases outside the gene matches: 12. Germline CDR1 is LNHNV and CDR2 is YYDKDF (reference sequence). The CDR3 reads CATSRDFKDRVRNEQYF. In DNA, the CDR3 is TGTGCCACCAGCAGAGATTTTAAGGACAGGGTCAGGAACGAGCAGTACTTC.

The V gene is TRBV5-1, the J gene TRBJ2-5; TRBD1 might be the D (6 bases). Germline V CDR1 and CDR2: SGHRS, YFSETQ. This CDR3 spans 13 amino acids. V gave up 5 bases and J gave up 6 bases, with 14 bases separating them. The CDR3 loop reads CASRVEDSQTQYF. As DNA, the CDR3 is TGCGCCAGCAGGGTTGAGGACAGTCAGACCCAGTACTTC.

The rearrangement uses TRBV9 and TRBJ2-3; 10 bases agree with TRBD2. There are 14 residues in the CDR3. J was trimmed by 4 bases and V by 5 bases; bases with no gene match: 4. Per germline, CDR1 SGDLS and CDR2 YYNGEE. CDR3 sequence reads: CASSKRGGPDTQYF. CDR3 coding DNA: TGTGCCAGCAGTAAGCGGGGGGGCCCAGATACGCAGTATTTT. The entire variable domain, with the rest obtained from reference TRBV9 and TRBJ2-3, is as follows: DSGVTQTPKHLITATGQRVTLRCSPRSGDLSVYWYQQSLDQGLQFLIQYYNGEERAKGNILERFSAQQFPDLHSELNLSSLELGDSALYFCASSKRGGPDTQYFGPGTRLTVL.

V is TRBV5-1 and J is TRBJ2-3; TRBD2 agrees at 8 bases. The CDR3 runs to 14 residues. V lost 2 bases and J lost 3; bases outside the gene matches: 2. Germline V lookup: CDR1 SGHRS, CDR2 YFSETQ. The CDR3 reads CASSFPGGTDTQYF. DNA of the CDR3: TGCGCCAGCAGCTTCCCGGGGGGGACAGATACGCAGTATTTT.

V gene TRBV28 combines with J gene TRBJ1-2; D remains unclear. The CDR3 runs to 17 residues. Trimming pared 9 bases from V and 0 bases from J, leaving 23 bases between. In germline, CDR1 is MDHEN, CDR2 SYDVKM. In nucleotides, the CDR3 is TGTGCCAGTAATGGCAATCGGCGCGGCACACCTAACTATGGCTACACCTTC. Protein: CASNGNRRGTPNYGYTF.

The genes are TRBV5-1 and TRBJ2-2; tentatively, D is TRBD2 (6 bases). Trimming stripped 2 bases from V and 6 bases from J, with 14 bases between. The length of the CDR3 is 15 residues. Germline V gene lookup returns CDR1 SGHRS and CDR2 YFSETQ. CDR3 loop: CASSLPDYDAGELFF. In DNA form, the CDR3 reads TGCGCCAGCAGCTTACCGGACTATGATGCCGGGGAGCTGTTTTTT.

Concerning this clone: At the DNA level, this CDR3 is encoded by other sequences in the same sample as well. The chain has TRBV5-1 and TRBJ1-1; D is possibly TRBD1 (5 bases). The CDR3 totals 16 residues. Trimming removed 1 base from V and 0 bases from J, with 13 bases in between. Germline-derived CDR1 and CDR2 are SGHRS and YFSETQ. The CDR3 nucleotides read TGCGCCAGCAGCTTGCAGCCCGGGGGAGTGAACACTGAAGCTTTCTTT. It is translated as CASSLQPGGVNTEAFF.

The V gene is TRBV19, the J gene TRBJ1-5, with 9 bases identical to TRBD1. The V segment lost 5 bases and the J segment 4 bases; nucleotides outside the gene matches: 9. The CDR3 contains 16 residues. Germline lookup yields CDR1 LNHDA and CDR2 SQIVND (reference sequence). CDR3 residues: CASSQLPGQGNQPQHF. DNA for the CDR3: TGTGCCAGTAGTCAGCTCCCGGGACAGGGAAATCAGCCCCAGCATTTT.

V gene TRBV28 combines with J gene TRBJ2-7; 9 bases fit TRBD1. This CDR3 region has 15 residues. Germline CDR1 is MDHEN and CDR2 is SYDVKM. After removal of 2 bases from V and 5 bases from J, the junction contained 7 bases not matched to a gene. The DNA for the CDR3 is TGTGCCAGCAGTTTAACGGGACAGGGTATAGACGAGCAGTACTTC. Translating gives CASSLTGQGIDEQYF.

This chain connects TRBV9 to TRBJ1-1, with a possible D match to TRBD1 (5 bases). The V gene lost 6 bases and the J gene lost 3 bases, with 15 bases spanning the gap. Germline V lookup: CDR1 SGDLS, CDR2 YYNGEE. There are 14 residues in the CDR3. CDR3 sequence: CASTRGSVDTEAFF. CDR3 DNA sequence: TGTGCCAGCACCCGGGGGTCCGTGGACACTGAAGCTTTCTTT.

This chain connects TRBV7-2 to TRBJ2-1; TRBD1 matches at 8 bases. The V gene end was trimmed by 2 bases and the J gene end by 7 bases; junction bases not matched to a gene: 7. This CDR3 comprises 15 residues. Germline loops: CDR1 SGHTA, CDR2 FQGNSA. CDR3 loop: CASSLYSGQGNEQFF. The DNA for the CDR3 is TGTGCCAGCAGCTTATATAGCGGACAGGGAAATGAGCAGTTCTTC. Complete variable domain (other parts from reference TRBV7-2 and TRBJ2-1): GAGVSQSPSNKVTEKGKDVELRCDPISGHTALYWYRQSLGQGLEFLIYFQGNSAPDKSGLPSDRFSAERTGGSVSTLTIQRTQQEDSAVYLCASSLYSGQGNEQFFGPGTRLTVL.

The chain couples TRBV11-2 to TRBJ2-1, with 7 bases aligning to TRBD2. CDR1 is SGHAT, CDR2 FQNNGV, per germline. CDR3 length: 17 amino acids. Trimming took 5 bases from V and 0 from J; bases not matched to a gene: 10. This CDR3 is CASSPRLALSSYNEQFF. CDR3 bases: TGTGCCAGCAGCCCCCGACTAGCTCTGAGCTCCTACAATGAGCAGTTCTTC.

The chain has TRBV7-9 and TRBJ2-4, with TRBD2 matching over 12 bases. CDR1 and CDR2 from the germline V gene are SEHNR and FQNEAQ (reference sequence). Trimming at V came to 4 bases and at J to 8 bases, leaving 6 bases not matched to a gene. This CDR3 is 15 amino acids long. This CDR3 is CASSSRLAGEYIQYF. Written as DNA, the CDR3 is TGTGCCAGCAGCTCCCGACTAGCGGGAGAATACATTCAGTACTTC.

V and J are TRBV9 and TRBJ1-2; no clear D. CDR1 is SGDLS, CDR2 YYNGEE, per germline. This CDR3 has 13 amino acids. V was cut by 1 base and J by 4 bases, with 8 bases left in between. CDR3 amino acids: CASSVSVGYGYTF. CDR3 DNA: TGTGCCAGCAGCGTATCGGTCGGCTATGGCTACACCTTC.

The chain employs TRBV18 and TRBJ2-4; D may be TRBD2 (5 bases). CDR3 size: 17 residues. In germline, CDR1 is KGHSH, CDR2 LQKENI. V shed 6 bases and J shed 5 bases, with 23 bases lying between them. The CDR3 sequence is CASSRGPYRGPQNIQYF. CDR3 DNA sequence: TGTGCCAGCTCTCGTGGTCCTTATAGAGGGCCTCAAAACATTCAGTACTTC.

The V call is TRBV7-2, the J call TRBJ2-7; TRBD1 agrees at 10 bases. With V trimmed by 6 bases and J by 2 bases, 10 bases remained unmatched. CDR3 length: 16 amino acids. Germline CDR1 is SGHTA and CDR2 is FQGNSA. The CDR3 protein is CASRLTTGGRTYEQYF. In nucleotides, the CDR3 is TGTGCCAGCAGACTAACGACAGGGGGCCGAACCTACGAGCAGTACTTC. The full variable domain, in which reference TRBV7-2 and TRBJ2-7 provide the parts outside the CDR3, is GAGVSQSPSNKVTEKGKDVELRCDPISGHTALYWYRQSLGQGLEFLIYFQGNSAPDKSGLPSDRFSAERTGGSVSTLTIQRTQQEDSAVYLCASRLTTGGRTYEQYFGPGTRLTVT.

The CDR3 protein is CASSGRAYEQYF. The CDR3 region has the DNA TGTGCCAGCAGCGGGAGGGCCTACGAGCAGTACTTC. This chain connects TRBV2 to TRBJ2-7, with 8 nucleotides matching TRBD2. CDR3 length: 12 residues. V shed 6 bases, J shed 2 bases, and the junction held 0 bases outside the gene matches. Germline V lookup: CDR1 SNHLY, CDR2 FYNNEI.

The CDR3 nucleotides read TGCGCCAGCAGCCAATTTCATACAGGGGCTTACGTCTACGAGCAGTACTTC. It translates to CASSQFHTGAYVYEQYF. The chain employs TRBV4-1 and TRBJ2-7; 7 nucleotides line up with TRBD1. CDR3 length equals 17 residues. V shed 2 bases and J 3 bases; nucleotides not matched to a gene: 13. Germline CDR1 reads MGHRA; CDR2 reads YSYEKL.

As to this clone: This likely comes from a read error, as the CDR3 has no conserved phenylalanine or tryptophan at its end. The rearrangement joins TRBV4-2 to TRBJ1-1, with D tentatively TRBD1 (6 bases). The V gene lost 0 bases and the J gene lost 4 bases, with 9 bases spanning the gap. Germline loops: CDR1 LGHNA, CDR2 YNFKEQ. The CDR3 contains 14 residues. The CDR3 DNA reads as TGTGCCAGCAGCCAAGAAGGGGGGGCCACTGAAGCTTTCCTT. The encoded protein is CASSQEGGATEAFL.

This chain uses TRBV7-2 with TRBJ1-2; a possible D gene is TRBD1 (6 bases). This CDR3 comprises 15 residues. With 2 bases removed from V and 3 bases from J, the gap between germline ends came to 13 bases. The germline gives CDR1 SGHTA, CDR2 FQGNSA. The CDR3 here is CASSLNRAGDYGYTF. The CDR3 DNA sequence: TGTGCCAGCAGCTTAAACAGGGCCGGAGACTATGGCTACACCTTC.

V and J are TRBV6-6 and TRBJ1-2, with 11 bases fitting TRBD1. The trim removed 6 bases at V and 2 bases at J, leaving 8 bases unmatched. This CDR3 has 16 residues. Germline CDR1 reads MNHNY; CDR2 reads SVGAGI (reference sequence). DNA for the CDR3: TGTGCCAGCAGAACCGGGACAGGGGGTAAAAACTATGGCTACACCTTC. It yields the protein CASRTGTGGKNYGYTF.

Regarding this clone: Additional DNA sequences in this sample encode the identical CDR3. The rearrangement uses TRBV5-1 and TRBJ1-4; D is possibly TRBD1 (6 bases). Germline values: CDR1 SGHRS, CDR2 YFSETQ. There are 14 residues in the CDR3. With 1 base removed from V and 4 bases from J, the gap between germline ends came to 8 bases. The CDR3 DNA reads TGCGCCAGCAGCTTGCAAGGGGGTAATGAAAAACTGTTTTTT. Amino acid sequence: CASSLQGGNEKLFF. Together with reference TRBV5-1 and TRBJ1-4, the CDR3 gives the full variable domain: KAGVTQTPRYLIKTRGQQVTLSCSPISGHRSVSWYQQTPGQGLQFLFEYFSETQRNKGNFPGRFSGRQFSNSRSEMNVSTLELGDSALYLCASSLQGGNEKLFFGSGTQLSVL.

The chain uses TRBV9 and TRBJ2-3, with 8 nucleotides matching TRBD1. V lost 1 base, J lost 2 bases, and 6 bases stayed unmatched. The CDR3 covers 16 residues. Looked up from germline, CDR1 is SGDLS and CDR2 is YYNGEE. As DNA, the CDR3 is TGTGCCAGCAGCGTATCCGGGACAGGAACCACAGATACGCAGTATTTT. Its translation: CASSVSGTGTTDTQYF.

This sequence joins TRBV13 and TRBJ2-7, with D perhaps TRBD1 (6 bases). The V end was cut by 3 bases, the J end by 5 bases, with 8 bases between. The CDR3 is 12 residues long. From germline, CDR1 is PRHDT and CDR2 FYEKMQ (reference sequence). CDR3: CASSFTGNEQYF. The CDR3 bases are TGTGCCAGCAGCTTTACAGGGAACGAGCAGTACTTC.